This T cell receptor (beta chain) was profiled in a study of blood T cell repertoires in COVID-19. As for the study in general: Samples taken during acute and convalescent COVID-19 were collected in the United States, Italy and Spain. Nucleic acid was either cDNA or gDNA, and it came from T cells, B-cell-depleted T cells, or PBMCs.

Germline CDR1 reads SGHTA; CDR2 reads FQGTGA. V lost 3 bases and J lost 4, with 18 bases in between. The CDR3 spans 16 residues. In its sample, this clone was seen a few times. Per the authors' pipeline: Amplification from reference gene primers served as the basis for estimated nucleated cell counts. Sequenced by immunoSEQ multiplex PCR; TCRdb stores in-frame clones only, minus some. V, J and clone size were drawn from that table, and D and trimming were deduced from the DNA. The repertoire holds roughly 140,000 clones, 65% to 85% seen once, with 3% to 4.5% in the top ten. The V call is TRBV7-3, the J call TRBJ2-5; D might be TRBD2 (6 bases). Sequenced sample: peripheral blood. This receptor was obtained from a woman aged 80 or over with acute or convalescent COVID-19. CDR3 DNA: TGTGCCAGCAGCTTCGGTGGAGGAGGGGATGGAGAGACCCAGTACTTC. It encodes CASSFGGGGDGETQYF.